A single T cell receptor (beta chain) is shown here with its context. The antigen is unknown. The ends lost 4 bases at V and 11 bases at J; junction bases unmatched: 13. The CDR3 is 14 amino acids. Germline assignment: CDR1 SGHRS and CDR2 YFSETQ. The data belong to a study of T cells after posttransplantation cyclophosphamide. Regarding the study as a whole: Later blood repertoires were often dominated by clones from the donor CD8+ memory compartment. TRB overlap between skin or GI tissue T cells and blood was limited.

TCRdb's table, derived via immunoSEQ multiplex PCR, lists solely in-frame clones and lacks some. The specimen has tens of thousands of clones, none found just once. The TCR comes from a woman aged 55 to 70 in good health, CMV-negative, and a related stem cell transplant donor. The sample comprised PBMCs. The rearrangement joins TRBV5-1 to TRBJ2-5; 8 bases are a match to TRBD2. The CDR3 DNA sequence: TGCGCCAGCAGCGGTGCCAGCGGGAGAACGGAGCAGTACTTC. This gives the protein CASSGASGRTEQYF.